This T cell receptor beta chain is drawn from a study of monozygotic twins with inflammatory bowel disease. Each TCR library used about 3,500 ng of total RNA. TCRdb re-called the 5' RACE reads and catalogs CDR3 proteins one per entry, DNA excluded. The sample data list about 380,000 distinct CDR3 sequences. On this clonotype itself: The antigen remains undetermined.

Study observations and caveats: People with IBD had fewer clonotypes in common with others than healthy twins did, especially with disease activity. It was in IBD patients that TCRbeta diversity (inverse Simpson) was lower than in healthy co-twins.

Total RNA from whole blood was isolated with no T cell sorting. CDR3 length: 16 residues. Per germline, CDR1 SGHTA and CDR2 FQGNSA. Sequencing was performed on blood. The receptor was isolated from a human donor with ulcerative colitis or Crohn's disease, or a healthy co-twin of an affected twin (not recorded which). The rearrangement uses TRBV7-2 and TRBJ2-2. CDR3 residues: CASSLRRDANTGELFF.